This TCR beta chain was identified during a study of response to subunit inactivated influenza vaccine. TCRdb itself ran the RT-PCR reads through MiXCR, one entry per CDR3 protein. The sample includes 500,000 to 550,000 distinct CDR3 sequences, less than 8% seen only once; the top ten take about an eighth. The V gene's germline CDR1 is SQVTM and CDR2 ANQGSEA. V lost 1 base to trimming and J lost 9 bases, with 7 bases between them. The CDR3 is made up of 11 amino acids. Study observations and caveats: With each seasonal influenza vaccination, the authors suggested, few new T cells are recruited.

This clonotype has a count of ten or more. Its antigen is currently unknown. The V and J genes are TRBV29-1 and TRBJ2-1; D uncertain. This material consisted of PBMCs from blood, taken roughly 24 months after vaccination. The source is a man between 50 and 69 years old who received an inactivated influenza vaccine. DNA for the CDR3: TGCAGCGTTGAAGCCCCCATTGAGCAGTTCTTC. Translated, it gives CSVEAPIEQFF.